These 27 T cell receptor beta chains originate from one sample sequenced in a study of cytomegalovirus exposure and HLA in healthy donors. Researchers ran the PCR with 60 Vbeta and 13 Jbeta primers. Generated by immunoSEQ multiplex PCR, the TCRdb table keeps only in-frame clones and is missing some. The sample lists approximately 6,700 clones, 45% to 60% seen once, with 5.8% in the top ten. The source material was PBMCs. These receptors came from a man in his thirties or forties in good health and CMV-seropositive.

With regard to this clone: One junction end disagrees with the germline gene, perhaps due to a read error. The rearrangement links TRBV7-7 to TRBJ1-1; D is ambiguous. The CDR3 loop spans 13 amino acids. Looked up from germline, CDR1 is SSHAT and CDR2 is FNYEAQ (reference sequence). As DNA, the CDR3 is TGTGCTAGCAGCTTATCCGTGAACACTGAAGCTTTCTTT. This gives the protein CASSLSVNTEAFF.

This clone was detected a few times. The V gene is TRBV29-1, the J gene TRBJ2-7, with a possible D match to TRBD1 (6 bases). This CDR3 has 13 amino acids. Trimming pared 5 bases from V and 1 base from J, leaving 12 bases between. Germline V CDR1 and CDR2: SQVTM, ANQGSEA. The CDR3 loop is CSVRTALSYEQYF. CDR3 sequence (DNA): TGCAGCGTTCGGACAGCCCTATCCTACGAGCAGTACTTC.

CDR3 sequence: CSVLRGGDTQYF. The CDR3 nucleotides are TGCAGCGTTCTAAGGGGTGGCGATACGCAGTATTTT. This chain connects TRBV29-1 to TRBJ2-3, with TRBD1 as a possible D gene (5 bases). The CDR3 totals 12 residues. Germline lookup yields CDR1 SQVTM and CDR2 ANQGSEA. Trimming removed 5 bases at V and 6 bases at J, with 12 bases between.

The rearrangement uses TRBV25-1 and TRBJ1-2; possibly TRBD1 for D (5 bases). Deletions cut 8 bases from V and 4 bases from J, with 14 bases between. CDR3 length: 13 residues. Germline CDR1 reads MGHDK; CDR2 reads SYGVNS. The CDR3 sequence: CASDKGFGYGYTF. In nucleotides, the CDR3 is TGTGCCAGCGATAAGGGGTTTGGCTATGGCTACACCTTC.

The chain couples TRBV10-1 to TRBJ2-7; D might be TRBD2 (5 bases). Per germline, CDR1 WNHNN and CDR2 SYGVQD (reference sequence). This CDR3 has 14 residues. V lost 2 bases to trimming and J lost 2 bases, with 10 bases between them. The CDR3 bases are TGCGCCAGCAGTGAGGCCGAGGGTCCCTACGAGCAGTACTTC. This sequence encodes CASSEAEGPYEQYF.

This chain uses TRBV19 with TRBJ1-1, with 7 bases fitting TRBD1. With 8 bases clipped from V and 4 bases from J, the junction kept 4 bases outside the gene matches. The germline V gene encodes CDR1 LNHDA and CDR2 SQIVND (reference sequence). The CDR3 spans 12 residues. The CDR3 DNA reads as TGTGCCAGTGCTCAGGGGGGCACTGAAGCTTTCTTT. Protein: CASAQGGTEAFF.

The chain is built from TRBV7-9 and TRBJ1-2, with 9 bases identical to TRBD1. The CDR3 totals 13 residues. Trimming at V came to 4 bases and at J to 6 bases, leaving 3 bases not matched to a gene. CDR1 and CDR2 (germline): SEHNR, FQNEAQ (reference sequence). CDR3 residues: CASSSTGGDGYTF. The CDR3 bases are TGTGCCAGCAGCTCCACAGGGGGCGATGGCTACACCTTC.

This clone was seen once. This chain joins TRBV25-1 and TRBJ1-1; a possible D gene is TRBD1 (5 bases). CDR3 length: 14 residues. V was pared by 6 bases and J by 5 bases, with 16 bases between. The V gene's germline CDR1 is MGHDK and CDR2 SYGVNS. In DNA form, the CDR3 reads TGTGCCAGCAGATCCCCCAGGGTACTTACTGAAGCTTTCTTT. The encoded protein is CASRSPRVLTEAFF.

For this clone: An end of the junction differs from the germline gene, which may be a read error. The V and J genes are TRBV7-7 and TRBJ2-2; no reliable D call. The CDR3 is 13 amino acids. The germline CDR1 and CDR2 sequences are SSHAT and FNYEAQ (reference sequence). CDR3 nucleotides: TGTGCTAGCAGTTCCAGGAACACCGGGGAGCTGTTTTTT. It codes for CASSSRNTGELFF.

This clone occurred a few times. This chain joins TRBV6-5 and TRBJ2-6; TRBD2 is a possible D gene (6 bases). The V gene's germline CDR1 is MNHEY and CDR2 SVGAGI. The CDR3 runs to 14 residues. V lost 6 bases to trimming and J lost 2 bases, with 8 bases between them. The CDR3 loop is CASRRGTGANVLTF. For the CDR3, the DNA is TGTGCCAGCAGGCGGGGAACTGGGGCCAACGTCCTGACTTTC.

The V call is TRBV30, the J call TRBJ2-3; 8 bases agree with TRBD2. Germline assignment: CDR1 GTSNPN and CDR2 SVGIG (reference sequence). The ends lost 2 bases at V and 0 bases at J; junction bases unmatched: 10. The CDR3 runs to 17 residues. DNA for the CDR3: TGTGCCTGGAGTAATAGCCGGACTAGCCTTAGCACAGATACGCAGTATTTT. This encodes CAWSNSRTSLSTDTQYF.

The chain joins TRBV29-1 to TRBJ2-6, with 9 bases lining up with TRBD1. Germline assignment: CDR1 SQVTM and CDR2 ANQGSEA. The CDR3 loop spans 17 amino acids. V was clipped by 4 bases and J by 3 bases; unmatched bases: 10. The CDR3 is CSVVGRDRAGGANVLTF. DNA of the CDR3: TGCAGCGTTGTGGGCCGGGACAGGGCGGGTGGGGCCAACGTCCTGACTTTC.

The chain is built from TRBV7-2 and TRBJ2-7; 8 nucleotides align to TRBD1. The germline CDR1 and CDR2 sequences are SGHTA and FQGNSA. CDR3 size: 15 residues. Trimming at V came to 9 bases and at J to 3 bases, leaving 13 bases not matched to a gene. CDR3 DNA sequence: TGTGCCAGTACCCTGAGCCCGGGACAGGACTACGAGCAGTACTTC. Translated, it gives CASTLSPGQDYEQYF.

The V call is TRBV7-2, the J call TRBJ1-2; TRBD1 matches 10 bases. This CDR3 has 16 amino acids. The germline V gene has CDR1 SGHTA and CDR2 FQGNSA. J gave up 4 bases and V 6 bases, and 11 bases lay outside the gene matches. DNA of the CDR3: TGTGCCAGCAGTCGAGAGGGTGGACAGGGGGGCTATGGCTACACCTTC. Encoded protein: CASSREGGQGGYGYTF.

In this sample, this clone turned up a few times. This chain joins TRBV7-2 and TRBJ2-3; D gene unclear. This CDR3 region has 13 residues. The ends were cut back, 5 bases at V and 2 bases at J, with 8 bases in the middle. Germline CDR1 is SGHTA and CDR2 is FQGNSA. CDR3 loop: CASSRGYTDTQYF. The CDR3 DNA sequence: TGTGCCAGCAGCCGCGGTTACACAGATACGCAGTATTTT.

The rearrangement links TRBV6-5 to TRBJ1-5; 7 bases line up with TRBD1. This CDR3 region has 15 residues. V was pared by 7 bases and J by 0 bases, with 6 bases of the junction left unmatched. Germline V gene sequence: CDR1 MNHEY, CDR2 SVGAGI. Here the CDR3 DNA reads TGTGCCAGCAAGGAGGACAGGAGTAGCAATCAGCCCCAGCATTTT. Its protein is CASKEDRSSNQPQHF.

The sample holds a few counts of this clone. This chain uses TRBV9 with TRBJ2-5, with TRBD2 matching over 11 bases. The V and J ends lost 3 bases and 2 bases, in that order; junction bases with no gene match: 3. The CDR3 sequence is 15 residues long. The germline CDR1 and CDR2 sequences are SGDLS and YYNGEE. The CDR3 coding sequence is TGTGCCAGCAGCGACCGACTAGCGGGACAAGAGACCCAGTACTTC. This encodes CASSDRLAGQETQYF.

The CDR3 nucleotides read TGTGCCACAACGACGGGAAAACCGTCCGAGCAGTACTTC. Translated, it gives CATTTGKPSEQYF. The rearrangement links TRBV6-5 to TRBJ2-7; weak D call: TRBD2 (5 bases). CDR1 is MNHEY and CDR2 is SVGAGI in the germline V gene. CDR3 length: 13 residues. Trimming took 10 bases from V and 6 from J, leaving 19 bases between them.

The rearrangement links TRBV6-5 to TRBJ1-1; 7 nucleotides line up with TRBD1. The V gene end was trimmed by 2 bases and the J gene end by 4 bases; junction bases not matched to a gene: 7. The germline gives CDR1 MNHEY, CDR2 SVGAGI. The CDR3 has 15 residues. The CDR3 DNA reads TGTGCCAGCAGTTACGGCCAGGGGGTTATCACTGAAGCTTTCTTT. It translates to CASSYGQGVITEAFF.

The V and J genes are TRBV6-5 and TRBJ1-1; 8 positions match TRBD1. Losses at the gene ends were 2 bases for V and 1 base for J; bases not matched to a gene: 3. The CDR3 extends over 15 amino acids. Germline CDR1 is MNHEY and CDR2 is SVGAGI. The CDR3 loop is CASSYLGTGNTEAFF. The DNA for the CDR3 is TGTGCCAGCAGTTACCTGGGGACAGGGAACACTGAAGCTTTCTTT.

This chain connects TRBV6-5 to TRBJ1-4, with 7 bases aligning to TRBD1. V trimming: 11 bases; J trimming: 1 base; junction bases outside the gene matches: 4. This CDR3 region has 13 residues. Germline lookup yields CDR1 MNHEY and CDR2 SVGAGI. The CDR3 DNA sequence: TGTGCCTGCGGGACAGTAACTAATGAAAAACTGTTTTTT. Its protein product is CACGTVTNEKLFF.

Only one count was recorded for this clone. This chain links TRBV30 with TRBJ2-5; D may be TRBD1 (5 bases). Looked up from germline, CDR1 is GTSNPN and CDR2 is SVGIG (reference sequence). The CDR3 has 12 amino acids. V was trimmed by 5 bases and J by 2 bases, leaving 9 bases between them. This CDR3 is CAWYRIQETQYF. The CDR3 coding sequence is TGTGCCTGGTACAGGATTCAAGAGACCCAGTACTTC.

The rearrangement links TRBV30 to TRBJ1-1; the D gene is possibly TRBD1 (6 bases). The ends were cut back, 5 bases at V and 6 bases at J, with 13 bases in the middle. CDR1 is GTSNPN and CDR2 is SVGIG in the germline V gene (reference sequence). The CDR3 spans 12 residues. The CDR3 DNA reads TGTGCCTGGGGACCAGGGGTTTCTGAAGCTTTCTTT. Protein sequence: CAWGPGVSEAFF.

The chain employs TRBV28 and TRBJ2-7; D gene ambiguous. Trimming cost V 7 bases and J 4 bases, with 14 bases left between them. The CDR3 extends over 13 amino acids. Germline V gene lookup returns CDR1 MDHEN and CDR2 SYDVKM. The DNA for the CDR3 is TGTGCCAGCACCGATCCGGGTGGATACGAGCAGTACTTC. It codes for CASTDPGGYEQYF.

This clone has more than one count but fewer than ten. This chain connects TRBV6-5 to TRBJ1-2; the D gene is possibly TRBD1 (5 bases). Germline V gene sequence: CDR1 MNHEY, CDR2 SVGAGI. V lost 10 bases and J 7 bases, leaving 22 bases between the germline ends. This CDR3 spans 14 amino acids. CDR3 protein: CATRPTYQGSGYTF. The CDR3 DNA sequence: TGTGCCACCAGGCCCACCTACCAGGGTAGTGGCTACACCTTC.

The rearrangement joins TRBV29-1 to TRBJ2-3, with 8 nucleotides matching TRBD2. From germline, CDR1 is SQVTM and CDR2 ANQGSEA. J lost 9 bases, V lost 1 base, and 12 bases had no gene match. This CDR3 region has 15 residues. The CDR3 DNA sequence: TGCAGCGTTGAAGGTTACGGGAGGGCCGTTCGCACGCAGTATTTT. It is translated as CSVEGYGRAVRTQYF.

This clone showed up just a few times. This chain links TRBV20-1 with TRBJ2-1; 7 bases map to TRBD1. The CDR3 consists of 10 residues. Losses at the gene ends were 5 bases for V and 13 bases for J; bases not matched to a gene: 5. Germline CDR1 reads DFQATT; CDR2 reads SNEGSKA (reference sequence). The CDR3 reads CSAVDRDQFF. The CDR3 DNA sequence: TGCAGTGCTGTAGACAGGGATCAGTTCTTC.